This T cell receptor (beta chain) is drawn from a study of early T cells in non-severe SARS-CoV-2 infection. Across the whole study: Bulk RNA from unsorted whole blood was sequenced; chains were unpaired.

Broader study findings: Matching with VDJdb favored anti-spike CD8 responses (missing private and CD4 specificities).

The CDR3 has 12 amino acids. V was shortened by 0 bases and J by 9 bases, with 9 bases between the two germline ends. Germline loops: CDR1 LNHNV, CDR2 YYDKDF (reference sequence). About this clonotype itself: Its specificity is unknown.

Individual cDNA molecules were tagged with unique molecular identifiers. TCRdb independently ran MiXCR on the 5' RACE reads; one entry per CDR3 protein. The sample has roughly 75,000 distinct CDR3 sequences, roughly 10% seen once. The sequence derives from an adult who was a healthcare worker with PCR-confirmed SARS-CoV-2 infection or an uninfected control (not recorded which). This chain uses TRBV15 with TRBJ2-7, with D perhaps matching TRBD2 (5 bases). Sequencing was performed on whole blood. The CDR3 coding sequence is TGTGCCACCAGCAGAGATAGCGTCGGGCAGTACTTC. This translates into CATSRDSVGQYF.